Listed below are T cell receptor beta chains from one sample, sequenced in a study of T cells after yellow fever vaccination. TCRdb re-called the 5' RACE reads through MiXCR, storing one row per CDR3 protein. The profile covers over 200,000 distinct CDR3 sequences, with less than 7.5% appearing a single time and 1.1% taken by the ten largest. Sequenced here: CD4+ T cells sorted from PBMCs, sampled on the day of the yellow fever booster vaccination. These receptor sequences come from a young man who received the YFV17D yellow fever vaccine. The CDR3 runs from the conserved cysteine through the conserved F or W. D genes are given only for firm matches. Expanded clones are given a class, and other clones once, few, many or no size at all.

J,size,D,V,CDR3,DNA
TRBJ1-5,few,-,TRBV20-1,CSAKDSRTFSNQPQHF,TGCAGTGCCAAGGACAGCCGGACGTTCAGCAATCAGCCCCAGCATTTT
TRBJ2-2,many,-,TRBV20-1,CSARELRGNTGELFF,TGCAGTGCTAGAGAGTTAAGGGGAAACACCGGGGAGCTGTTTTTT
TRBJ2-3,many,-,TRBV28,CASSRLRDTQYF,TGTGCCAGCAGCCGCCTGAGAGATACGCAGTATTTT
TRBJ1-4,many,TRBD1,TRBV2,CASRGDRGVEKLFF,TGTGCCAGCAGAGGGGACAGGGGAGTAGAAAAACTGTTTTTT
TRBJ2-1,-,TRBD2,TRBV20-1,CSARPQREHNEQFF,TGCAGTGCTAGACCCCAGCGGGAGCACAATGAGCAGTTCTTC
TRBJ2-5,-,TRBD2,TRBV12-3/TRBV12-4,CASSLPTSGQETQYF,TGTGCCAGCAGTTTACCCACTAGCGGACAAGAGACCCAGTACTTC
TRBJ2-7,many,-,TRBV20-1,CSAANAPYEQYF,TGCAGTGCTGCCAACGCCCCCTACGAGCAGTACTTC
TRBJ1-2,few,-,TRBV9,CASSASPTVPYGYTF,TGTGCCAGCAGCGCTAGTCCGACAGTGCCTTATGGCTACACCTTC
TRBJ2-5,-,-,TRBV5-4,CASRSGGSETQYF,TGTGCCAGCCGCTCCGGCGGATCGGAGACCCAGTACTTC
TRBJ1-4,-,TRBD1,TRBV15,CATSRGIGQGGEKLFF,TGTGCCACCAGCAGGGGGATCGGACAGGGGGGTGAAAAACTGTTTTTT
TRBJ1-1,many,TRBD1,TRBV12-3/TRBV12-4,CASSPGPGGPEAFF,TGTGCCAGCAGTCCTGGCCCAGGGGGTCCTGAAGCTTTCTTT
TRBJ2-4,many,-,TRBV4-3,CASSPGVKNIQYF,TGCGCCAGCAGCCCAGGGGTCAAAAACATTCAGTACTTC
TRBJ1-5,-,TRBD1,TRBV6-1,CASSADRVGSQPQHF,TGTGCCAGCAGTGCAGACAGGGTTGGGAGTCAGCCCCAGCATTTT
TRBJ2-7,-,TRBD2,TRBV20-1,CSASRPAGEAGEQYF,TGCAGTGCTAGCCGCCCAGCGGGAGAGGCGGGGGAGCAGTACTTC
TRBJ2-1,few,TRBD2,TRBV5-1,CASRPGGERSDEQFF,TGCGCCAGCCGACCGGGGGGGGAGCGGAGCGATGAGCAGTTCTTC
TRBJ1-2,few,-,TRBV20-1,CSARVGGYGYTF,TGCAGTGCTAGAGTGGGGGGCTATGGCTACACCTTC
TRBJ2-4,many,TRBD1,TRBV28,CASSTTGTVIQYF,TGTGCCAGCAGTACGACAGGGACGGTCATTCAGTACTTC
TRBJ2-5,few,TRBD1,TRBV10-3,CAISATGPETQYF,TGTGCCATCAGTGCGACAGGGCCGGAGACCCAGTACTTC
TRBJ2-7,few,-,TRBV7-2,CASSLAIRDYEQYF,TGTGCCAGCAGCTTAGCAATCAGGGACTACGAGCAGTACTTC
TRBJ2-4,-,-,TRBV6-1,CASSAANLGNIQYF,TGTGCCAGCAGTGCGGCGAACTTAGGGAACATTCAGTACTTC
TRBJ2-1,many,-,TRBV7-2,CASSLVYLVNNEQFF,TGTGCCAGCAGCTTAGTATACCTCGTTAACAATGAGCAGTTCTTC
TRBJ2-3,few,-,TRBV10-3,CAISVTSDTQYF,TGTGCCATCAGCGTTACATCGGATACGCAGTATTTT
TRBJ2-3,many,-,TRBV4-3,CASSPGQGRRYTDTQYF,TGCGCCAGCAGCCCAGGGCAGGGGCGGCGGTACACAGATACGCAGTATTTT
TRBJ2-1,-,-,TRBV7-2,CASSSYILEQFF,TGTGCCAGCAGTTCCTACATACTTGAGCAGTTCTTC
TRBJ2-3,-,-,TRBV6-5,CASRRRGMVADTQYF,TGTGCCAGCAGGAGAAGGGGGATGGTGGCAGATACGCAGTATTTT
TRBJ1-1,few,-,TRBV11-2,CASSPTAGGRGYGTEAFF,TGTGCCAGCAGCCCCACCGCGGGGGGACGGGGCTACGGCACTGAAGCTTTCTTT
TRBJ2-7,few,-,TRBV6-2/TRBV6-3,CASSTSNPREQYF,TGTGCCAGCAGTACCTCCAACCCGCGGGAGCAGTACTTC
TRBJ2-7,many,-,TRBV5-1,CASSLQEPYEQYF,TGCGCCAGCAGCTTGCAGGAGCCCTACGAGCAGTACTTC
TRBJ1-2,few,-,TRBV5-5,CASSTGLYGYTF,TGTGCCAGCAGCACGGGACTCTATGGCTACACCTTC
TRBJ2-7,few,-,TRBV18,CASTDYLLYEQYF,TGTGCCAGCACAGACTATCTCCTCTACGAGCAGTACTTC
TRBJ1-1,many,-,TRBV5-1,CASSPQGVNTEAFF,TGCGCCAGCAGCCCTCAGGGTGTGAACACTGAAGCTTTCTTT
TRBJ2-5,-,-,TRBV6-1,CASRSRGNARETQYF,TGTGCCAGCCGCTCCCGGGGAAACGCCCGAGAGACCCAGTACTTC
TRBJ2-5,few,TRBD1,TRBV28,CASSSEWDRLSRTQYF,TGTGCCAGCAGTTCAGAATGGGACAGGCTGTCTAGGACCCAGTACTTC
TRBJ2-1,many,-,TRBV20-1,CSASSPGPREQFF,TGCAGTGCTAGTTCCCCGGGACCCAGGGAGCAGTTCTTC
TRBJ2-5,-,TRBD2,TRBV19,CASSGGLALETQYF,TGTGCCAGTAGCGGGGGACTAGCGCTAGAGACCCAGTACTTC
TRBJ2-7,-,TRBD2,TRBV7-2,CASSSPGGPMVEQYF,TGTGCCAGCAGCTCACCGGGAGGGCCTATGGTCGAGCAGTACTTC
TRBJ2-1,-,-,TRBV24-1,CATLIEPASYNEQFF,TGTGCCACTCTCATTGAACCGGCGAGCTACAATGAGCAGTTCTTC
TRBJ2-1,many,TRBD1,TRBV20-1,CSAGTGFEQFF,TGCAGTGCCGGGACAGGGTTTGAGCAGTTCTTC
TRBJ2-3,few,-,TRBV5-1,CASRPRTSTDTQYF,TGCGCCAGCAGACCGAGGACTAGCACAGATACGCAGTATTTT
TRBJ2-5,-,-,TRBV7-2,CASSLAVTEETQYF,TGTGCCAGCAGCTTAGCGGTCACCGAAGAGACCCAGTACTTC
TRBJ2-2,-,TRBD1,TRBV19,CASSILTGGGTGELFF,TGTGCCAGTAGTATACTGACAGGGGGAGGTACCGGGGAGCTGTTTTTT
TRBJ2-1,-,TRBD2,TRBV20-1,CSARGEGSGRRDEQFF,TGCAGTGCTAGAGGTGAGGGTAGCGGGAGGCGGGATGAGCAGTTCTTC
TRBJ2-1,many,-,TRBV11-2,CASSSRDFYNEQFF,TGTGCCAGCAGCTCCCGGGACTTTTACAATGAGCAGTTCTTC
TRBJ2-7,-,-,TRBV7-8,CPSSPGRFSYEQYF,TGTCCCAGCAGCCCAGGGCGCTTCTCCTACGAGCAGTACTTC
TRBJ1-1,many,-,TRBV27,CASSFREGVNTEAFF,TGTGCCAGCAGTTTTCGTGAGGGGGTGAACACTGAAGCTTTCTTT
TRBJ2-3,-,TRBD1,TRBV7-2,CASSLQGGINTDTQYF,TGTGCCAGCAGCTTGCAAGGGGGCATTAACACAGATACGCAGTATTTT
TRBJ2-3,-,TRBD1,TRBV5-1,CASSFTGGLPDTQYF,TGCGCCAGCAGCTTCACAGGGGGTCTCCCAGATACGCAGTATTTT
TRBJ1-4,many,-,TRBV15,CATSRAGQNEKLFF,TGTGCCACCAGCAGAGCCGGACAGAATGAAAAACTGTTTTTT
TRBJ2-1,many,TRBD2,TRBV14,CASSPSGSPSNEQFF,TGTGCCAGCAGCCCTAGCGGGAGCCCCAGTAATGAGCAGTTCTTC
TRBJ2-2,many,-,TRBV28,CASSFPDRTTNTGELFF,TGTGCCAGCAGTTTTCCTGACAGGACCACGAACACCGGGGAGCTGTTTTTT
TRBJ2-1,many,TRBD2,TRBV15,CATSAGVVNEQFF,TGTGCCACCAGCGCGGGAGTAGTAAATGAGCAGTTCTTC
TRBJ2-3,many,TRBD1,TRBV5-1,CASSPGTGPSTDTQYF,TGCGCCAGCAGCCCCGGGACAGGGCCTAGCACAGATACGCAGTATTTT
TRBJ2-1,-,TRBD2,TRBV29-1,CSAGTRLYEQFF,TGCAGCGCCGGGACTAGACTCTATGAGCAGTTCTTC
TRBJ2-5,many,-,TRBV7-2,CASSRPGVQETQYF,TGTGCCAGCAGCCGCCCGGGGGTTCAAGAGACCCAGTACTTC
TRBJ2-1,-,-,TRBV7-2,CASSPGPSSYNEQFF,TGTGCCAGCAGCCCCGGGCCTAGCTCCTACAATGAGCAGTTCTTC
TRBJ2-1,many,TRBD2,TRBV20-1,CSAPRLAGYFSYNEQFF,TGCAGTGCTCCCAGACTAGCGGGGTACTTCTCCTACAATGAGCAGTTCTTC
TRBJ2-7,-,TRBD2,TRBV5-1,CASSLPGVAGESSEQYF,TGCGCCAGCAGCTTGCCCGGGGTAGCGGGAGAGAGTAGCGAGCAGTACTTC
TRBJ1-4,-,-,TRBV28,CASERNEKLFF,TGTGCCAGCGAGAGGAATGAAAAACTGTTTTTT